Each of the 5 T cell receptor beta chains below was sequenced from the same sample in a study of early T cells in non-severe SARS-CoV-2 infection. TCRdb processed the 5' RACE reads anew with MiXCR; each CDR3 protein has one entry. The table includes more than 65,000 distinct CDR3 sequences, roughly an eighth detected once. Sequenced sample: whole blood. The receptors stem from an adult who was a healthcare worker with PCR-confirmed SARS-CoV-2 infection or an uninfected control (not recorded which).

The table lists this clonotype with many counts. The chain is built from TRBV29-1 and TRBJ2-4; D is perhaps TRBD1 (6 bases). In germline, CDR1 is SQVTM, CDR2 ANQGSEA. The CDR3 spans 14 residues. The germline V and J ends were trimmed by 6 bases and 6 bases, with 18 bases remaining between them. CDR3: CSVGDRTQRNIQYF. The CDR3 bases are TGCAGCGTGGGCGACAGGACCCAGAGAAACATTCAGTACTTC.

This clonotype has at least ten counts. This chain joins TRBV11-2 and TRBJ1-1, with TRBD1 as a possible D gene (5 bases). The CDR3 is made up of 14 amino acids. Trimming left V 7 bases short and J 4 bases short, with 16 bases between. Looked up from germline, CDR1 is SGHAT and CDR2 is FQNNGV. CDR3 DNA: TGTGCCAGCACCCGCTGGGGGGGAGGCACTGAAGCTTTCTTT. This encodes CASTRWGGGTEAFF.

In its sample, this clonotype was seen many times. The gene calls are TRBV4-2 and TRBJ2-7; TRBD2 is a possible D gene (6 bases). Germline-derived CDR1 and CDR2 are LGHNA and YNFKEQ. The V end was cut by 0 bases, the J end by 5 bases, with 20 bases between. CDR3 length equals 17 residues. The CDR3 protein is CASSQDSLPPWGDEQYF. Here the CDR3 DNA reads TGTGCCAGCAGCCAAGATTCTCTACCCCCATGGGGGGACGAGCAGTACTTC.

There are a few counts of this clonotype. The V and J genes are TRBV29-1 and TRBJ1-1, with 9 bases fitting TRBD1. CDR1 is SQVTM and CDR2 is ANQGSEA in the germline V gene. The CDR3 totals 12 residues. V dropped 7 bases and J dropped 5; count of bases not matched to a gene: 5. CDR3 coding DNA: TGCAGCGCCGACAGGGGGGGGACTGAAGCTTTCTTT. Protein product: CSADRGGTEAFF.

Only a few counts were recorded for this clonotype. This rearrangement joins TRBV15 to TRBJ1-1; 11 bases line up with TRBD1. J lost 11 bases, V lost 3 bases, and 8 bases had no gene match. The CDR3 runs to 14 residues. Germline V gene lookup returns CDR1 LNHNV and CDR2 YYDKDF (reference sequence). The CDR3 DNA reads TGTGCCACCAGCAGGGCCGGGACAGGGGGGCATGCTTTCTTT. Translated: CATSRAGTGGHAFF.